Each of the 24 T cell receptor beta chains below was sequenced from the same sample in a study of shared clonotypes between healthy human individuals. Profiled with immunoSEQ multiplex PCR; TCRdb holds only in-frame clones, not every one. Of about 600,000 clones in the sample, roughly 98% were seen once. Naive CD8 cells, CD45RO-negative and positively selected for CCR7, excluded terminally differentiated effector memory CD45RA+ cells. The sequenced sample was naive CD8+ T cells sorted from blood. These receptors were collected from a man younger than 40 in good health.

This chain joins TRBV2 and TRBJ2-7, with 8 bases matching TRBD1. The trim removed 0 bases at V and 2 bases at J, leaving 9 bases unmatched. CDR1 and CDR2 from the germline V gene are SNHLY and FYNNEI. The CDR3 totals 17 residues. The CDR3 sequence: CASSEALGTGETYEQYF. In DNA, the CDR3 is TGTGCCAGCAGTGAAGCGCTAGGGACAGGTGAAACCTACGAGCAGTACTTC.

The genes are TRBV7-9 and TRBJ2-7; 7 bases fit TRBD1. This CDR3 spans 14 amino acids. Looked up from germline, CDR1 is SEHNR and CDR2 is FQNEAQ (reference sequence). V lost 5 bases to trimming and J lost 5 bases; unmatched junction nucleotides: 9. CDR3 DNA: TGTGCCAGCAGCCCACTTGACAGGGTCCACGAGCAGTACTTC. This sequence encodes CASSPLDRVHEQYF.

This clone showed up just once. The CDR3 reads CASGQTGGNSYNEQFF. As DNA, the CDR3 is TGCGCCAGTGGGCAAACAGGCGGGAATTCCTACAATGAGCAGTTCTTC. The chain recombines TRBV10-2 with TRBJ2-1, with D possibly TRBD2 on 6 matching bases. Germline CDR1 and CDR2: WSHSY and SAAADI. V was clipped by 9 bases and J by 1 base, with 19 bases between them. CDR3 length equals 16 residues.

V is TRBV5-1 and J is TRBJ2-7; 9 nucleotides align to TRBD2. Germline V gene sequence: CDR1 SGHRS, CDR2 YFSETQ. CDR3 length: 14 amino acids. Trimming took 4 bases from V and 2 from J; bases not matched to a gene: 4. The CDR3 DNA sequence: TGCGCCAGCAGCCTTAGCGGGAGCCCCTACGAGCAGTACTTC. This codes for CASSLSGSPYEQYF.

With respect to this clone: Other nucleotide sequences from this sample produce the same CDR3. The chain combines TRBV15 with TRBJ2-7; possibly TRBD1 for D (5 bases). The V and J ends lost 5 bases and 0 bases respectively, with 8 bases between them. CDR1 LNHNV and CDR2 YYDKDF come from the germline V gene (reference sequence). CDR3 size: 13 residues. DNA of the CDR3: TGTGCCACCAGCCCAGGGAACTCCTACGAGCAGTACTTC. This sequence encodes CATSPGNSYEQYF.

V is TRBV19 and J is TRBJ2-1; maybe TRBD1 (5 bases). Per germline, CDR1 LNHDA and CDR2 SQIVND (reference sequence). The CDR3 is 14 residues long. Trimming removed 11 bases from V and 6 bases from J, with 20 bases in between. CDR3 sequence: CAHTRGRAGNEQFF. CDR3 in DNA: TGTGCCCATACTCGCGGCAGGGCAGGCAATGAGCAGTTCTTC.

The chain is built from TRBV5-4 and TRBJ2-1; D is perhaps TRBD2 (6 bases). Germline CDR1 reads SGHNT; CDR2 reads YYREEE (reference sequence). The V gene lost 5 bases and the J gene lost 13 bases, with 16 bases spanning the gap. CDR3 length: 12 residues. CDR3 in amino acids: CASSGEDNGQFF. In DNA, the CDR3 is TGTGCCAGCAGTGGGGAGGACAATGGACAGTTCTTC.

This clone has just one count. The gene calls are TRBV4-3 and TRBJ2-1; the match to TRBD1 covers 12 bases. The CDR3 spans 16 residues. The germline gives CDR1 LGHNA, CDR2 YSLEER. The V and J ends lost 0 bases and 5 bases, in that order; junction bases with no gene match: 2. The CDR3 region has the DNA TGCGCCAGCAGCCAAGACGGGACAGGGGGCAACAATGAGCAGTTCTTC. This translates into CASSQDGTGGNNEQFF.

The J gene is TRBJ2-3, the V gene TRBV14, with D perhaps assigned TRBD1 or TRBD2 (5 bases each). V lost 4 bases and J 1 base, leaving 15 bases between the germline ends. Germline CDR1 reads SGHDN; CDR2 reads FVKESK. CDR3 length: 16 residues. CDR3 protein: CASSLTKVGGTDTQYF. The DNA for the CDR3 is TGTGCCAGCAGCCTAACCAAGGTGGGGGGCACAGATACGCAGTATTTT.

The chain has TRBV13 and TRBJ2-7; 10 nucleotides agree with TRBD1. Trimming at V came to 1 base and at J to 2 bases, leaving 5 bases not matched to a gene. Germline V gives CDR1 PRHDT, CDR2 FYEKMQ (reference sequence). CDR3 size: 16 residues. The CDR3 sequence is CASSLALGQGAYEQYF. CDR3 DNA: TGTGCCAGCAGCTTAGCCCTAGGACAGGGGGCCTACGAGCAGTACTTC. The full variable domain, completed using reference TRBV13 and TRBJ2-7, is AAGVIQSPRHLIKEKRETATLKCYPIPRHDTVYWYQQGPGQDPQFLISFYEKMQSDKGSIPDRFSAQQFSDYHSELNMSSLELGDSALYFCASSLALGQGAYEQYFGPGTRLTVT.

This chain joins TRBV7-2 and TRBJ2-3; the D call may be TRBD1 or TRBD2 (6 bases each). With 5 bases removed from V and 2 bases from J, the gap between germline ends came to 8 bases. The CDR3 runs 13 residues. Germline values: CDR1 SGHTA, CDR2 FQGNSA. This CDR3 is CASSGGPTDTQYF. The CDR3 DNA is TGTGCCAGCAGCGGGGGGCCCACAGATACGCAGTATTTT.

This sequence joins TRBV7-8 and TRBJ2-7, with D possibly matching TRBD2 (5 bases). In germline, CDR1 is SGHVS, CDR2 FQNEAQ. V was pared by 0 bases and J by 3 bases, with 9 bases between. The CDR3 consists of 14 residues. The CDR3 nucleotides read TGTGCCAGCAGCTTAGCGGATCGGGGCTACGAGCAGTACTTC. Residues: CASSLADRGYEQYF.

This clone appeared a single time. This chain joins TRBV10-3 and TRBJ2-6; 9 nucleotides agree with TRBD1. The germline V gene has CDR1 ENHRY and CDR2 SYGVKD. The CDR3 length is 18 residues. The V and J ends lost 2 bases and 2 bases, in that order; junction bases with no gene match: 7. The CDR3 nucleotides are TGTGCCATCAGTGAGAGGGACAGGGCCCTTCCTGGGGCCAACGTCCTGACTTTC. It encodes CAISERDRALPGANVLTF.

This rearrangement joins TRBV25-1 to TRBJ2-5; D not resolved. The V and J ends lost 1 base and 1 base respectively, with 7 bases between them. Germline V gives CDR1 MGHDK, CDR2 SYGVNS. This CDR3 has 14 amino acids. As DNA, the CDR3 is TGTGCCAGCAGTGAATGGGTAGCCCAAGAGACCCAGTACTTC. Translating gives CASSEWVAQETQYF.

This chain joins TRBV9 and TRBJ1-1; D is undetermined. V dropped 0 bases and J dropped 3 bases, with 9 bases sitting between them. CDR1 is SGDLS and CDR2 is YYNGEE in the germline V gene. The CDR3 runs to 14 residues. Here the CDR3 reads CASSVGVSYTEAFF. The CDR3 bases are TGTGCCAGCAGCGTAGGTGTCAGCTACACTGAAGCTTTCTTT.

The CDR3 DNA sequence: TGTGCCAGCAGGACAGGGGGGAACACTGAAGCTTTCTTT. Protein sequence: CASRTGGNTEAFF. The chain combines TRBV27 with TRBJ1-1; 9 bases map to TRBD1. With V trimmed by 6 bases and J by 1 base, 0 bases remained unmatched. Germline V gene sequence: CDR1 MNHEY, CDR2 SMNVEV (reference sequence). The CDR3 is 13 residues long.

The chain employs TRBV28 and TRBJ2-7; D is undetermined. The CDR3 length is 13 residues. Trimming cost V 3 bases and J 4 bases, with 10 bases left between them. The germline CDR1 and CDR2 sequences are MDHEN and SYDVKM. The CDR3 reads CASSFSMGYEQYF. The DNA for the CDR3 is TGTGCCAGCAGTTTCAGCATGGGGTACGAGCAGTACTTC.

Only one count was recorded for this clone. Here the CDR3 reads CASSPRRLPGNEQFF. As DNA, the CDR3 is TGTGCCAGCAGCCCCAGGCGTCTGCCTGGGAATGAGCAGTTCTTC. The rearrangement uses TRBV7-8 and TRBJ2-1; D gene unclear. V was clipped by 5 bases and J by 7 bases, with 18 bases between them. The CDR3 has 15 amino acids. Per germline, CDR1 SGHVS and CDR2 FQNEAQ.

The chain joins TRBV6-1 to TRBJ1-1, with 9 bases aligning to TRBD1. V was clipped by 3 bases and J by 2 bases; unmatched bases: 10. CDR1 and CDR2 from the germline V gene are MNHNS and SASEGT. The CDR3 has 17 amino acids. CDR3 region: CASSDYRGPGINTEAFF. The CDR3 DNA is TGTGCCAGCAGTGACTACAGGGGGCCGGGAATTAACACTGAAGCTTTCTTT.

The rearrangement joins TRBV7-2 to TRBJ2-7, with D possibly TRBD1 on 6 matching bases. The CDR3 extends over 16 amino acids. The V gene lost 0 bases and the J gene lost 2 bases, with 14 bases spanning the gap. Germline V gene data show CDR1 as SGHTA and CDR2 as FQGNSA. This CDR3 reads CASSLAGGLLTYEQYF. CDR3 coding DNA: TGTGCCAGCAGCTTAGCAGGGGGTCTTTTAACCTACGAGCAGTACTTC. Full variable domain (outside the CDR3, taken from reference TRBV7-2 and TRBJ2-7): GAGVSQSPSNKVTEKGKDVELRCDPISGHTALYWYRQSLGQGLEFLIYFQGNSAPDKSGLPSDRFSAERTGGSVSTLTIQRTQQEDSAVYLCASSLAGGLLTYEQYFGPGTRLTVT.

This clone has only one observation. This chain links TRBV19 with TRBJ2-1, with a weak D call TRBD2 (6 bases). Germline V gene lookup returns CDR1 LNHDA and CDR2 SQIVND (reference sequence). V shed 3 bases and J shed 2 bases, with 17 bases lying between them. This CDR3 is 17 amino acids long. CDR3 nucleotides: TGTGCCAGTAGTATTTTTCGTTCGGCGGGAACCTACAATGAGCAGTTCTTC. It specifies CASSIFRSAGTYNEQFF.

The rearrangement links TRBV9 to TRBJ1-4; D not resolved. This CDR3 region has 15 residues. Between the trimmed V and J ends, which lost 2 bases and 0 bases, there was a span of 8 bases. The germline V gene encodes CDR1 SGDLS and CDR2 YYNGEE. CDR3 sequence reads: CASSVEDATNEKLFF. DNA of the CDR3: TGTGCCAGCAGCGTCGAAGATGCAACTAATGAAAAACTGTTTTTT. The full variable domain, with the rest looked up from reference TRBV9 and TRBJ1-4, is DSGVTQTPKHLITATGQRVTLRCSPRSGDLSVYWYQQSLDQGLQFLIQYYNGEERAKGNILERFSAQQFPDLHSELNLSSLELGDSALYFCASSVEDATNEKLFFGSGTQLSVL.

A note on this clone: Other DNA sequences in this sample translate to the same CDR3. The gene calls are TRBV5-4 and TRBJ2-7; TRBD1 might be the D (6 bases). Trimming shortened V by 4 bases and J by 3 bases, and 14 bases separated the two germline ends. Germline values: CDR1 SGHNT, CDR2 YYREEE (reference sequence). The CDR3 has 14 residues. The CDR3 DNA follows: TGTGCCAGCAGCCCTCCGGACAGAGTCTACGAGCAGTACTTC. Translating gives CASSPPDRVYEQYF. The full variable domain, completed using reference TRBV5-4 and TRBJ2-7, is ETGVTQSPTHLIKTRGQQVTLRCSSQSGHNTVSWYQQALGQGPQFIFQYYREEENGRGNFPPRFSGLQFPNYSSELNVNALELDDSALYLCASSPPDRVYEQYFGPGTRLTVT.

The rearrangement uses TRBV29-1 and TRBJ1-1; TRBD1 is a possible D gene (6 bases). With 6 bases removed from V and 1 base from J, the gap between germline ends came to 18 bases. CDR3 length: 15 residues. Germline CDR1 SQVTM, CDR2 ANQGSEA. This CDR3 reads CSVNGGRWANTEAFF. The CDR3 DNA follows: TGCAGCGTGAACGGGGGGCGTTGGGCGAACACTGAAGCTTTCTTT.